The rows below give T cell receptor beta chains drawn from one sample of a study of T cell responses to AZD1222 COVID-19 vaccine. The repertoire was sequenced with immunoSEQ multiplex PCR; TCRdb's copy has only in-frame clones and lacks some. The repertoire includes about 100,000 clones, roughly 90% of them detected once, and 6.6% sits in the top ten. The sample was peripheral blood, taken on day 0 of AZD1222 vaccination. The source of these receptors is an adult in good health. CDR3s include the opening cysteine and the closing phenylalanine or tryptophan. Fields, in order: clone size, D gene, J gene, V gene, CDR3 protein, CDR3 DNA. A D gene is named only where the DNA matches it firmly. Size values are once, few and many counts, or a class for expanded clones, and some rows have none.

>-|-|TRBJ1-5|TRBV28
CASSFTDSNQPQHF
TGTGCCAGCAGTTTCACAGATAGCAATCAGCCCCAGCATTTT
>-|-|TRBJ1-5|TRBV7-2
CASSQALLNQPQHF
TGTGCCAGCAGCCAGGCCCTTCTCAATCAGCCCCAGCATTTT
>-|-|TRBJ1-3|TRBV30
CAWESSGNTIYF
TGTGCCTGGGAGAGCTCTGGAAACACCATATATTTT
>-|-|TRBJ1-1|TRBV10-3
CAISETRALNTEAFF
TGTGCCATCAGTGAGACCCGGGCCTTGAACACTGAAGCTTTCTTT
>once|TRBD2|TRBJ2-3|TRBV5-4
CASSLAGARADTQYF
TGTGCCAGCAGCTTAGCGGGAGCGCGAGCAGATACGCAGTATTTT
>-|-|TRBJ1-6|TRBV19
CATGAGVNSPLHF
TGTGCCACCGGGGCGGGTGTTAATTCACCCCTCCACTTT
>once|-|TRBJ2-1|TRBV11-3
CASSLGFRSNNEQFF
TGTGCCAGCAGCTTAGGGTTTAGAAGCAACAATGAGCAGTTCTTC
>-|TRBD1|TRBJ1-2|TRBV6-6
CASSYQDRTNYGYTF
TGTGCCAGCAGTTATCAGGACAGGACGAACTATGGCTACACCTTC
>-|-|TRBJ2-6|TRBV5-6
CASSFYSSGANVLTF
TGTGCCAGCAGCTTTTACAGCTCTGGGGCCAACGTCCTGACTTTC
>-|TRBD2|TRBJ2-1|TRBV28
CASTSGRVFHEQFF
TGTGCCAGCACTAGCGGGAGGGTCTTCCATGAGCAGTTCTTC
>-|-|TRBJ1-6|TRBV30
CAWSPSERAPFNSPLHF
TGTGCCTGGAGCCCATCCGAACGGGCTCCCTTTAATTCACCCCTCCACTTT
>-|-|TRBJ2-7|TRBV12-3/TRBV12-4
CASSLEGYEQYF
TGTGCCAGCAGTTTAGAGGGTTACGAGCAGTACTTC
>-|-|TRBJ1-2|TRBV30
CAWNGAHYGYTF
TGTGCCTGGAACGGGGCGCACTATGGCTACACCTTC
>once|-|TRBJ1-6|TRBV4-2
CASSPLDNSPLHF
TGTGCCAGCAGCCCTCTGGATAATTCACCCCTCCACTTT
>-|-|TRBJ1-1|TRBV9
CASSVGWKNTEAFF
TGTGCCAGCAGCGTAGGGTGGAAGAACACTGAAGCTTTCTTT
>-|-|TRBJ1-5|TRBV3-1/TRBV3-2
CASSQAGSSSNQPQHF
TGTGCCAGCAGCCAAGCAGGGTCTTCGAGCAATCAGCCCCAGCATTTT
>-|TRBD1|TRBJ2-1|TRBV5-1
CASRDPGTGGYNEQFF
TGCGCCAGCAGGGACCCCGGGACAGGCGGCTACAATGAGCAGTTCTTC
>-|-|TRBJ1-2|TRBV5-1
CASSQALPGHTSYGYTF
TGCGCCAGCAGCCAGGCACTACCGGGACATACCAGCTATGGCTACACCTTC
>-|TRBD1|TRBJ2-7|TRBV28
CASSFDRGGPNSYEQYF
TGTGCCAGCAGTTTCGACAGGGGCGGGCCAAATTCCTACGAGCAGTACTTC
>-|-|TRBJ1-2|TRBV7-8
CASSSIYIGPNYGYTF
TGTGCCAGCAGCTCAATTTATATAGGACCTAACTATGGCTACACCTTC
>-|-|TRBJ2-1|TRBV6-5
CASSLPSVSSYNEQFF
TGTGCCAGCAGTTTACCATCCGTAAGCTCCTACAATGAGCAGTTCTTC
>once|-|TRBJ2-6|TRBV27
CASSYKGSGANVLTF
TGTGCCAGCAGTTATAAGGGATCTGGGGCCAACGTCCTGACTTTC
>-|TRBD1|TRBJ2-1|TRBV27
CASSLSSDRVSYNEQFF
TGTGCCAGCAGTTTATCCAGTGACAGGGTGTCCTACAATGAGCAGTTCTTC
>-|-|TRBJ1-5|TRBV30
CAWTPRTAQPQHF
TGTGCCTGGACCCCCAGGACAGCTCAGCCCCAGCATTTT